These 24 T cell receptor beta chains were all obtained from the same sample, sequenced in a study of blood T cell repertoires in COVID-19 (dated by TCRdb to the early 2020s). Library preparation employed the immunoSEQ multiplex PCR assay. TCRdb obtained this table from immuneACCESS and retained in-frame rearrangements with V and J assigned. These tables miss some clones; where compared with another copy, unresolved V genes account for less than half of the shortfall, and the remainder is unexplained. The table for this sample lists 200,000 to 250,000 clones; about nine tenths of them were counted only once. The top ten clones comprise 2.5% to 3.5% of the sample. Sequences were obtained from peripheral blood. These TCRs come from a woman between 55 and 75 years old with acute or convalescent COVID-19.

V is TRBV5-4 and J is TRBJ1-3, with 10 bases aligning to TRBD1. The J segment lost 9 bases and the V segment lost 5 bases, leaving 14 bases of the junction unmatched. The CDR3 totals 16 residues. CDR1 is SGHNT, CDR2 YYREEE, per germline (reference sequence). As DNA, the CDR3 is TGTGCCAGCAGAAAGACAGGGGGCACCGGCGGTTCCACCATATATTTT. Protein product: CASRKTGGTGGSTIYF.

The table lists this clone with a few counts. The chain employs TRBV4-3 and TRBJ1-4, with TRBD1 identical over 8 bases. V lost 0 bases, J lost 7 bases, and 1 base stayed unmatched. The germline V gene has CDR1 LGHNA and CDR2 YSLEER. The CDR3 is 14 amino acids. The CDR3 sequence is CASSQDRGREKLFF. The CDR3, as DNA: TGCGCCAGCAGCCAAGACAGGGGGCGTGAAAAACTGTTTTTT.

This clone was observed a single time. The chain couples TRBV3-1 (or the pseudogene TRBV3-2) to TRBJ2-1; 10 bases align to TRBD1. V was pared by 4 bases and J by 4 bases, with 7 bases of the junction left unmatched. The germline CDR1 and CDR2 sequences are LGHDT and YNNKEL (reference sequence). CDR3 length: 16 residues. CDR3 sequence: CASSPRDRGLYNEQFF. The CDR3 coding sequence is TGTGCCAGCAGCCCCCGGGACAGGGGCCTTTACAATGAGCAGTTCTTC.

The DNA of the CDR3 is TGCGCCAGCGTGACTGGGAGCGGGAGTATAAATGAGCAGTTCTTC. It translates to CASVTGSGSINEQFF. The rearrangement uses TRBV5-1 and TRBJ2-1; 8 bases fit TRBD2. V was clipped by 7 bases and J by 7 bases; unmatched bases: 13. The germline CDR1 and CDR2 sequences are SGHRS and YFSETQ. The CDR3 is made up of 15 amino acids.

The genes are TRBV6-6 and TRBJ2-7; the D gene is possibly TRBD2 (5 bases). CDR3 length: 13 residues. Germline CDR1 MNHNY, CDR2 SVGAGI (reference sequence). V was shortened by 7 bases and J by 1 base, with 11 bases between the two germline ends. CDR3 in amino acids: CASTHRESYEQYF. The CDR3 nucleotides are TGTGCCAGCACCCACCGGGAATCCTACGAGCAGTACTTC.

J is TRBJ2-7 and V is TRBV12-3 or TRBV12-4, with 8 bases identical to TRBD1. The CDR3 is made up of 13 amino acids. The ends lost 6 bases at V and 3 bases at J; junction bases unmatched: 4. Written as DNA, the CDR3 is TGTGCCAGCAGGCGGACAGGGAGCTACGAGCAGTACTTC. Its translation is CASRRTGSYEQYF.

The chain combines TRBV6-5 with TRBJ1-3; TRBD1 agrees at 8 bases. CDR3 length equals 14 residues. V was pared by 6 bases and J by 6 bases, with 7 bases of the junction left unmatched. Looked up from germline, CDR1 is MNHEY and CDR2 is SVGAGI. The CDR3 nucleotides read TGTGCCAGCAGGGATACAGGGGGTCTAAACACCATATATTTT. Protein: CASRDTGGLNTIYF.

The chain links TRBV4-3 to TRBJ1-1, with a possible D match to TRBD1 (6 bases). Germline V lookup: CDR1 LGHNA, CDR2 YSLEER. The V and J ends lost 1 base and 6 bases respectively, with 24 bases between them. The CDR3 runs 18 residues. The CDR3 spells CASSQVVGLSTGRAEAFF. The CDR3 DNA is TGCGCCAGCAGCCAAGTTGTTGGCTTATCCACAGGGAGGGCTGAAGCTTTCTTT.

This chain joins TRBV28 and TRBJ1-1; D perhaps matches TRBD1 (5 bases). The CDR3 runs 11 residues. Germline values: CDR1 MDHEN, CDR2 SYDVKM. V lost 5 bases, J lost 9 bases, and 10 bases lay in between. The CDR3 nucleotides are TGTGCCAGCAGTCACCGGGGGAAAGCTTTCTTT. It is translated as CASSHRGKAFF.

This clone has only a few counts. Other DNA sequences from this sample encode an identical CDR3 as well. The chain joins TRBV6-2 or TRBV6-3 to TRBJ2-5; 11 bases fit TRBD2. The CDR3 is 15 amino acids. Germline assignment: CDR1 MNHEY and CDR2 SVGEGT. With 2 bases clipped from V and 5 bases from J, the junction kept 4 bases outside the gene matches. The CDR3 is CASSYLAGGRETQYF. For the CDR3, the DNA is TGTGCCAGCAGTTACCTAGCGGGAGGTCGGGAGACCCAGTACTTC.

The chain employs TRBV30 and TRBJ1-1; 8 positions agree with TRBD1. Per germline, CDR1 GTSNPN and CDR2 SVGIG (reference sequence). The CDR3 runs 12 residues. The junction had 9 bases not matched to a gene; V was cut back by 4 bases and J by 11 bases. In nucleotides, the CDR3 is TGTGCCTGGACTCGCAGGGGGCTGGGGGCTTTCTTT. Amino acid sequence: CAWTRRGLGAFF.

This clone was found a few times. The chain links TRBV11-2 to TRBJ1-5, with 7 bases lining up with TRBD1. Germline-derived CDR1 and CDR2 are SGHAT and FQNNGV. J was trimmed by 10 bases and V by 2 bases; bases with no gene match: 5. This CDR3 is 13 amino acids long. The CDR3 DNA reads as TGTGCCAGCAGCTTAACCACAGGGGTCCCCCAGCATTTT. This codes for CASSLTTGVPQHF. Drawing the rest from reference TRBV11-2 and TRBJ1-5, the complete variable domain is EAGVAQSPRYKIIEKRQSVAFWCNPISGHATLYWYQQILGQGPKLLIQFQNNGVVDDSQLPKDRFSAERLKGVDSTLKIQPAKLEDSAVYLCASSLTTGVPQHFGDGTRLSIL.

V is TRBV3-1 (or the pseudogene TRBV3-2) and J is TRBJ2-7; D is unclear. The CDR3 has 13 residues. Germline V lookup: CDR1 LGHDT, CDR2 YNNKEL (reference sequence). Trimming removed 3 bases at V and 0 bases at J, with 6 bases between. The CDR3 here is CASSQANSYEQYF. CDR3 coding DNA: TGTGCCAGCAGCCAGGCAAACTCCTACGAGCAGTACTTC.

V usage is TRBV2 and J usage is TRBJ2-3, with TRBD2 matching over 13 bases. Germline assignment: CDR1 SNHLY and CDR2 FYNNEI. Losses at the gene ends were 6 bases for V and 10 bases for J; bases not matched to a gene: 7. The CDR3 is 14 residues long. In DNA form, the CDR3 reads TGTGCCAGCAGAGGGACTAGCGGGGCTCAGGCGCAGTATTTT. Its protein product is CASRGTSGAQAQYF.

The V call is TRBV7-6, the J call TRBJ2-3, with no clear D. The germline CDR1 and CDR2 sequences are SGHVS and FNYEAQ. The CDR3 length is 17 residues. The V and J ends lost 5 bases and 0 bases respectively, with 18 bases between them. The CDR3: CASSTSVGVTSTDTQYF. CDR3 DNA sequence: TGTGCCAGCAGCACGAGCGTAGGAGTTACTAGCACAGATACGCAGTATTTT.

This rearrangement joins TRBV7-2 to TRBJ1-1; D may be TRBD1 (6 bases). Between the trimmed V and J ends, which lost 5 bases and 2 bases, there was a span of 12 bases. This CDR3 has 14 amino acids. Germline V gene data show CDR1 as SGHTA and CDR2 as FQGNSA. CDR3 sequence: CASSRGALNTEAFF. In DNA form, the CDR3 reads TGTGCCAGCAGCCGGGGGGCTTTAAACACTGAAGCTTTCTTT.

The chain joins TRBV7-2 to TRBJ1-5; 11 positions match TRBD1. The CDR3 extends over 17 amino acids. The germline CDR1 and CDR2 sequences are SGHTA and FQGNSA. V lost 4 bases to trimming and J lost 0 bases; unmatched junction nucleotides: 5. CDR3 region: CASSSGQGANSNQPQHF. CDR3 in DNA: TGTGCCAGCAGCTCAGGACAGGGGGCTAATAGCAATCAGCCCCAGCATTTT.

The chain uses TRBV24-1 and TRBJ2-5; 9 nucleotides match TRBD2. From germline, CDR1 is KGHDR and CDR2 SFDVKD. Germline trimming cut 5 bases from V and 7 bases from J; bases unmatched to any gene: 10. This CDR3 spans 15 amino acids. The CDR3 is CATSAVSGSAGTQYF. The CDR3 bases are TGTGCCACCAGTGCCGTTAGCGGGAGTGCCGGGACCCAGTACTTC.

The chain links TRBV5-1 to TRBJ2-3; D is undetermined. The CDR3 is 13 amino acids. Trimming stripped 2 bases from V and 1 base from J, with 5 bases between. Per germline, CDR1 SGHRS and CDR2 YFSETQ. CDR3 residues: CASSFGGTDTQYF. CDR3 nucleotides: TGCGCCAGCAGCTTCGGTGGCACAGATACGCAGTATTTT.

The rearrangement joins TRBV3-1 (or the pseudogene TRBV3-2) to TRBJ2-3; D is perhaps TRBD2 (7 bases). V was pared by 4 bases and J by 9 bases, with 14 bases between. CDR1 is LGHDT, CDR2 YNNKEL, per germline (reference sequence). The CDR3 loop spans 13 amino acids. DNA for the CDR3: TGTGCCAGCAGCCTCGAGGGGGGGTTGACGCAGTATTTT. Amino acids: CASSLEGGLTQYF.

This chain connects TRBV19 to TRBJ2-5, with TRBD2 as a possible D gene (5 bases). The CDR3 has 18 amino acids. The germline V gene has CDR1 LNHDA and CDR2 SQIVND (reference sequence). V was pared by 4 bases and J by 0 bases, with 21 bases between. The CDR3 is CASSTHRGRAVYQETQYF. Here the CDR3 DNA reads TGTGCCAGTAGTACGCATCGGGGTCGGGCCGTTTACCAAGAGACCCAGTACTTC. The complete variable domain, with remaining parts taken from reference TRBV19 and TRBJ2-5, reads DGGITQSPKYLFRKEGQNVTLSCEQNLNHDAMYWYRQDPGQGLRLIYYSQIVNDFQKGDIAEGYSVSREKKESFPLTVTSAQKNPTAFYLCASSTHRGRAVYQETQYFGPGTRLLVL.

In its sample, this clone was seen a few times. The chain couples TRBV19 to TRBJ1-1; no reliable D call. CDR1 and CDR2 (germline): LNHDA, SQIVND (reference sequence). The CDR3 covers 13 residues. V was trimmed by 5 bases and J by 3 bases, leaving 10 bases between them. The CDR3 DNA follows: TGTGCCAGTAGTTGGCAGCGGGACACTGAAGCTTTCTTT. The encoded protein is CASSWQRDTEAFF.

The rearrangement joins TRBV28 to TRBJ2-3; TRBD1 matches at 9 bases. The germline V gene encodes CDR1 MDHEN and CDR2 SYDVKM. J gave up 1 base and V 4 bases, and 6 bases lay outside the gene matches. The CDR3 has 16 residues. The CDR3, as DNA: TGTGCCAGCAGTTCCACTCGGGACAGGGGCACAGATACGCAGTATTTT. Translated, it gives CASSSTRDRGTDTQYF.

The rearrangement joins TRBV3-1 (or the pseudogene TRBV3-2) to TRBJ2-3; TRBD2 aligns across 7 bases. The CDR3 consists of 15 residues. Germline CDR1 reads LGHDT; CDR2 reads YNNKEL (reference sequence). V trimming: 2 bases; J trimming: 2 bases; junction bases outside the gene matches: 4. The CDR3 nucleotides read TGTGCCAGCAGCCAATTGACTAGCCCCACAGATACGCAGTATTTT. It is translated as CASSQLTSPTDTQYF.